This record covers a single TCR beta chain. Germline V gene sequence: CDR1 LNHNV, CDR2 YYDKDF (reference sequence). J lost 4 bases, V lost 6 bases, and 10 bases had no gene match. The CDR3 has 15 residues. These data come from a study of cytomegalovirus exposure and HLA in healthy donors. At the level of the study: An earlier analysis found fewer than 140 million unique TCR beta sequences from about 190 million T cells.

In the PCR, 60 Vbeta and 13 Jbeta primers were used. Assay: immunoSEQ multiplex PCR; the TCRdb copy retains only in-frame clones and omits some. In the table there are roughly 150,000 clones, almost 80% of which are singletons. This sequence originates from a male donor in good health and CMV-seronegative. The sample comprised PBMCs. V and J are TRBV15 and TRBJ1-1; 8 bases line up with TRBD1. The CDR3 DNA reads TGTGCCACCAGTCCGATTGGACAGGGCCGCACTGAAGCTTTCTTT. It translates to CATSPIGQGRTEAFF.